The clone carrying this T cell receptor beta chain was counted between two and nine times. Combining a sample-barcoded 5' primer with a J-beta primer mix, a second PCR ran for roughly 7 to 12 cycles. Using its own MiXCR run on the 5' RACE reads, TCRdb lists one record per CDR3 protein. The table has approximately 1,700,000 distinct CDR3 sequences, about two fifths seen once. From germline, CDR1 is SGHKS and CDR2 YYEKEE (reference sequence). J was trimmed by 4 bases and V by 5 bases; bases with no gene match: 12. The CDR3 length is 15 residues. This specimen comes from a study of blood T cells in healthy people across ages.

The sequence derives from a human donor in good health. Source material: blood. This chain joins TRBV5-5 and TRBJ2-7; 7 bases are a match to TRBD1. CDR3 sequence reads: CASRTTPGQNYEQYF. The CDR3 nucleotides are TGTGCCAGCAGAACAACGCCGGGACAGAATTACGAGCAGTACTTC.